The sequence of this T cell receptor (beta chain) was determined in a study of cytomegalovirus exposure and HLA in healthy donors. Whole-study context: Previous work identified roughly 120 million unique TCR beta sequences from 150 million to 200 million T cells.

From germline, CDR1 is SEHNR and CDR2 FQNEAQ (reference sequence). Deletions cut 3 bases from V and 0 bases from J, with 12 bases between. This CDR3 has 15 amino acids. In this sample, this clone turned up a few times. Its target is unknown. Amplification used 60 Vbeta primers and 13 Jbeta primers. TCRdb's table, derived via immunoSEQ multiplex PCR, lists solely in-frame clones and lacks some. In the table there are around 120,000 clones, 75% to 80% of which are singletons. Findings and limits, study-wide: The majority of CMV-associated TCR beta chains were reported as apparently HLA-restricted in a later analysis. In a later analysis, TCR beta V- and J-gene trimming was associated with a missense DCLRE1C variant. An analysis done earlier found most TCR beta V segments productive about 90% or about 30% of the time.

This chain uses TRBV7-9 with TRBJ2-7; tentative D call: TRBD2 (6 bases). The clonotype originates from a woman aged 35 to 49 in good health and CMV-seronegative. Input material: PBMCs. In DNA, the CDR3 is TGTGCCAGCAGCTTCCACGGAGGGAACTCCTACGAGCAGTACTTC. It specifies CASSFHGGNSYEQYF. Together with reference TRBV7-9 and TRBJ2-7, the CDR3 gives the full variable domain: DTGVSQNPRHKITKRGQNVTFRCDPISEHNRLYWYRQTLGQGPEFLTYFQNEAQLEKSRLLSDRFSAERPKGSFSTLEIQRTEQGDSAMYLCASSFHGGNSYEQYFGPGTRLTVT.